This T cell receptor (beta chain) was captured in a study of blood T cell repertoires in COVID-19 (TCRdb year 2020). Describing the broader study: Samples covering the acute and convalescent phases of COVID-19 were provided by collaborators in the United States, Italy and Spain. The repertoires were released in a freely available public database intended as a resource for research on the immune response to SARS-CoV-2. The prospective study material was composed of cDNA or gDNA derived from T cells, B-cell-depleted T cells, or PBMCs. The sample metadata nearly always contained a de-identified subject ID, COVID-19 status, age in years and sex. The samples were drawn from two sources: the first 160 participants of the ongoing ImmuneRACE study, and 1,000 to 1,500 subjects contributed by 6 global collaborators. Subjects who had been exposed to COVID-19, were actively infected with it, or had recovered from it provided the deeply sampled blood TCRbeta repertoires that made up the dataset. Where available, HLA class I and class II types were taken from metadata supplied by the sample provider and were not determined by assay-based typing.

Each collaborating institution followed its own protocols to collect whole blood in K2EDTA tubes. For TCRbeta analysis, collaborator samples were shipped as frozen whole blood, as isolated PBMCs, or as DNA extracted from either sample type. TCRbeta CDR3 regions were amplified from genomic DNA by means of the immunoSEQ Assay, a bias-controlled multiplex PCR. Per the original workflow: Within the assay, amplification of reference gene primers was used to estimate how many nucleated cells each sample contained. To quantify the absolute abundance of each unique TCRbeta CDR3 rearrangement, sequence reads were collapsed and filtered. For each sample, productive Simpson clonality was calculated as the square root of Simpson's diversity index over productive rearrangements. TCRdb took this table from immuneACCESS and kept in-frame rearrangements with V and J called. Such tables lack part of the clones; where checked against another copy, unresolved V genes explain under half of the gap, and the rest is unexplained. D and trimming were read from the DNA, whereas the V and J calls and clone size are those reported in that table. The sample profile shows roughly 74,000 clones; 70% to 90% of them were found once. The biggest ten clones account for around 2.5% of the sample.

Study-level results and caveats: The amount of clinical and demographic metadata varied by source and participant and was provided uncurated.

This clone was seen only once. Its antigen specificity is not known. No qualities accompany the bases; no much larger clone lies one base away. From the cysteine through the phenylalanine, the CDR3 covers 15 amino acids. Left in the record is the CDR3 DNA by itself, 45 bases read in frame from the first base. CDR1 and CDR2 (WNHNN, SYGVQD) derive from the germline V gene (reference sequence). The junction shows trimming of 0 bases on V and 2 bases on J, and the gene matches do not reach 3 bases of it. Sequenced sample: peripheral blood. This receptor was identified in a man between 70 and 80 years old with active or convalescent COVID-19. The rearranged chain carries TRBV10-1 and TRBJ2-5; 7 bases in the middle match TRBD2. The DNA reads TGCGCCAGCAGTGAGTCGGGGGGACTACAAGAGACCCAGTACTTC. It is translated as CASSESGGLQETQYF.